A single T cell receptor (beta chain) is shown here with its context. This clone's antigen is unknown. One base away there is no much larger clone; base qualities are not given. Libraries were built with the immunoSEQ multiplex PCR assay. For the multiplex PCR, a mixture combining 60 forward primers for TCR Vbeta segments and 13 reverse primers for TCR Jbeta segments was used. A multiplex PCR assay on genomic DNA amplified the CDR3 region of rearranged TCR beta genes. Amplified TCR beta libraries were sequenced as 87-base-pair reads on the Illumina HiSeq System. Per the source publication's procedure: In a later analysis, tens of millions of unique TCR beta chains were counted across the 650 to 700 repertoires, and roughly 10 million of these chains were shared by at least two donors. A nearest-neighbor algorithm error-corrected the raw reads and collapsed the reads into unique sequences, merging closely related sequences to remove PCR and sequencing errors. CDR3 sequences were aligned to IMGT reference sequences to assign V, D and J gene segments. For a sequence to be retained, a match of at least six nucleotides to both a V gene segment and a J gene segment was required. Rearrangements were called productive when the CDR3 lacked stop codons and stayed in frame with V and J; all others were non-productive. Following IMGT convention, CDR3 was defined as the stretch from the second conserved V-encoded cysteine to the conserved J-encoded phenylalanine. In an earlier analysis of more than 550 of the donors, sequences lacking an unambiguous match to a single V gene segment were excluded. In an earlier analysis of 587 of the donors, V segments were called functional above 56.7% productive rearrangements and were called segregating when the between-donor standard deviation exceeded 5%. A statistical classification framework was built to diagnose cytomegalovirus status from the catalog of TCR beta chain sequences. A later analysis assigned V and J genes by comparing TCR nucleotide sequences with IMGT/GENE-DB human TR gene sequences. Using the TCRdist pipeline, a later analysis assigned CDR3 sequences along with most-parsimonious VDJ recombination scenarios. A later analysis defined each TCR beta chain by its CDR3 amino acid sequence plus V-gene family, and excluded reads lacking a unique V-gene family. In a later analysis, fewer than 650 highly shared, low-generation-probability nucleotide sequences were removed to address suspected cross-contamination and a sequencing artifact. For each public chain, a later analysis derived a clonal expansion index from normalized ranks of inferred template counts within each repertoire. In a later analysis, generation probabilities were computed with a VDJ recombination model fitted to out-of-frame rearrangements, and the resulting probabilities were checked against IGoR. Hypergeometric tests were used in a later analysis to score TCR-TCR, TCR-HLA and TCR-CMV co-occurrence, with a repertoire-size bias correction applied to the TCR pairs. A later analysis estimated false discovery rates by permuting HLA or CMV assignments 20 times. In a later analysis, co-occurring TCRs were grouped with DBSCAN, and TCRdist sequence similarity was added when clustering was performed within HLA-allele-positive subsets. Co-occurrence clustering excluded repertoires with fewer than 30,000 or more than 120,000 public chains, plus five with anomalous nucleotide sharing. In its TCRdb copy, this immuneACCESS table keeps in-frame sequences only and misses some clones. Where compared with another copy, unresolved V genes explain less than half of these, and the others have no known cause. That table is the source of V, J and clone size, and D and trimming were worked out from the DNA. The sample table shows about 130,000 clones, and about four fifths are seen once. The ten most abundant clones make up about 3.5% of the sample.

This entry belongs to a study of cytomegalovirus exposure and HLA in healthy donors (TCRdb year 2017). Concerning the study at large: An earlier analysis of a few hundred of the donors reported 276 Gb of sequence data and 90 million to 120 million unique TCR beta sequences obtained from approximately 180 million T cells. The study aimed to test whether cataloging public T cell receptors could reveal signatures of past pathogen exposure. The later analysis used no new phenotypic data to find candidate immune exposures, relying instead on TCR beta sequences and their occurrence across donors. Alongside the repertoire data, information on donor age, sex, ethnicity and CMV serostatus was compiled. In addition to the first cohort of 500 to 850 subjects, a separate validation cohort of approximately 130 different subjects was used. The number of typed donors differed by locus: about 620-630 for A, B, C, DRB1 and DQB1; approximately 520 for DQA1; about 600 for DPA1; and about 450 for DPB1. To decide whether each TCR beta V gene segment behaved as functional or pseudogenic, an earlier analysis of some 600 of the donors relied on high-throughput TCR beta sequencing. Roughly 300 gigabases of sequencing data and roughly 90 million unique TCR sequences were included in an early release covering 550 to 650 HLA-typed donors. Of the 300 to 500 genotyped donors, less than 85% were placed in the genetic ancestry cluster associated with self-reported Caucasian donors. HLA typing covered class I and class II loci at four-digit resolution. The T cell repertoires of some 700 subjects were profiled by immunosequencing and related to cytomegalovirus serostatus. Roughly five DR-DQ haplotypes were treated as single units for association and clustering because of strong linkage in the cohort. A later genetic analysis used genome-wide SNP genotypes for about three fifths of the 666 donors, treating that subset as a discovery cohort. To study patterns of TCR occurrence, a later analysis re-analyzed previously published TCR beta repertoires from more than 550 donors and added high-resolution HLA genotyping. Among 300 to 500 genotyped donors of the cohort, an average of around 250,000 unique TCR beta nucleotide sequences was sequenced per donor, of which about 18% were non-productive. High-throughput TCR immunosequencing, statistical association of individual TCRs with disease status, and machine learning were combined to predict cytomegalovirus infection status. Every discovery cohort repertoire had been produced on one sequencing platform.

The paper's findings and limits, for the study overall: The presence/absence analyses assumed that sequencing depth was roughly uniform across donors, and that assumption may not be true. Some IMGT-functional V segments, including TRBV6-2 and TRBV6-3, could not be distinguished by the 87-base-pair reads and were therefore excluded. Linkage disequilibrium might explain the correlated functional status among segregating V segments, but an unknown experimental factor could not be excluded. Strong co-occurrence of HLA alleles, especially DR and DQ, made assigning TCR associations to individual alleles difficult. Compared with equally common non-associated chains, HLA-associated TCR beta chains in a later analysis were more clonally expanded and had lower generation probabilities. A later analysis reported that several top co-occurrence clusters appeared linked to parvovirus B19, influenza, CMV and Epstein-Barr virus. It was suggested by the authors that the approach could potentially be generalized to other disease states and immunological phenotypes. The study gave a list of 150 to 200 TCR beta chains associated with cytomegalovirus. Specific HLA alleles were associated with 16,951 TCR beta sequences at a false discovery rate of 0.05 in a later analysis. The classifier was reported to diagnose cytomegalovirus status with high specificity and sensitivity in both the original cohort and the validation cohort. In a later genetic analysis, fewer N-insertions in productive TCRs were reported among donors in an Asian-associated ancestry cluster than the approximately 670-donor mean. A further reported finding was that TCR beta sequences accurately predicted the HLA-A and HLA-B alleles for most subjects in the first cohort. Because counts were too low, some 17 rarely observed V segments, including chromosome 9 orphons, were excluded from the earlier analysis of fewer than 650 of the donors. Only TCR beta chains were sequenced in this cohort, and the absence of alpha or paired-chain data limited detectable features. A group of highly shared sequence variants was considered likely to be a technical artifact of the sequencing pipeline. Most TCR sequences were seen in very few donors, while some public TCRs were found in many individuals. CMV serostatus was the only immune exposure information available for the cohort. Because HLA typing was missing for some donors at each locus, association tests included only the typed subset. In vitro tests confirmed that a few of the cytomegalovirus-associated TCR beta chains recognize cytomegalovirus antigens. In a later analysis, TCR association rates were found to vary across HLA loci, with the most associated TCRs seen for DRB1 alleles and the fewest for HLA-C alleles. In a later genetic analysis, a missense DCLRE1C variant was associated with V-gene and J-gene trimming of TCR beta chains, and the association was replicated in an independent cohort. Broadly in line with IMGT annotations, most TCR beta V segments showed up in productive rearrangements about 87% or about 30% of the time in an earlier analysis of about 500 of the donors. Most CMV-associated TCR beta chains appeared to be HLA-restricted in a later analysis, and the HLA associations seemed to be driven largely by CMV exposure.

The cohort consisted of hundreds of healthy bone marrow donors. Cohort members were all nominally healthy when sampled, although unrecorded immune exposures were likely present. The donor was CMV seropositive and was included in the group of 250 to 300 seropositive cohort members. A peripheral blood sample was collected from each donor, and TCR beta sequencing was performed on peripheral blood mononuclear cells. Genomic DNA extraction from the blood cell samples was performed with the Qiagen DNeasy Blood Extraction Kit. CDR1 and CDR2 are drawn from the germline V gene (reference sequence): LNHDA, SQIVND. Between the V and J ends, shortened by 10 bases and 5 bases respectively, the junction contains 11 bases. The CDR3, from cysteine to phenylalanine, totals 11 residues. The DNA shown is the 33-base CDR3, in frame from base 1.

Sequencing was performed on PBMCs. This TCR was recovered from a woman aged 40-49 years in good health and CMV-seropositive. The chain was built from TRBV19 and TRBJ2-5; no D gene can be assigned with confidence. The nucleotide sequence is given as TGTGCCACCTACCCTCTCGAGACCCAGTACTTC. It codes for CATYPLETQYF.